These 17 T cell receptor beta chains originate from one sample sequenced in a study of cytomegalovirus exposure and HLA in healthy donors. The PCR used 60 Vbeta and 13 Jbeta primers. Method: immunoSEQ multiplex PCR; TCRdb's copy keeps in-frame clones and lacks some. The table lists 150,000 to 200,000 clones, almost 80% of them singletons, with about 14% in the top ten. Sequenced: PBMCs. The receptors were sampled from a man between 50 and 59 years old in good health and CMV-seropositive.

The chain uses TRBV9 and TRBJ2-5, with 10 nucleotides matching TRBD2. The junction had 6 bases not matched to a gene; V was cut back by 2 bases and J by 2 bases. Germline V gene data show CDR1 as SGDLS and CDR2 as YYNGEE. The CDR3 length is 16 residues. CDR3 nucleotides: TGTGCCAGCAGCGTCGGGAGGACTAGCGGTCAAGAGACCCAGTACTTC. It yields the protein CASSVGRTSGQETQYF.

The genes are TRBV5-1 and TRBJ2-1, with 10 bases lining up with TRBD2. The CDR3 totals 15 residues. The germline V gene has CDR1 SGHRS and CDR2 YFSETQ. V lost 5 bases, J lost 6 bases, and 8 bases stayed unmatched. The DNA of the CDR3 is TGCGCCAGCAGGATTAGCGGGGGGACGTCCAATGAGCAGTTCTTC. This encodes CASRISGGTSNEQFF. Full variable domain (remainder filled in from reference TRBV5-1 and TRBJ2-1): KAGVTQTPRYLIKTRGQQVTLSCSPISGHRSVSWYQQTPGQGLQFLFEYFSETQRNKGNFPGRFSGRQFSNSRSEMNVSTLELGDSALYLCASRISGGTSNEQFFGPGTRLTVL.

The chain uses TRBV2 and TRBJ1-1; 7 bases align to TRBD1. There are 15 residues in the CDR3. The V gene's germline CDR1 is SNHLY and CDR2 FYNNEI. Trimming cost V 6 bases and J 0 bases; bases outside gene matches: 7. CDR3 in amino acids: CASRVDRVVNTEAFF. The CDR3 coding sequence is TGTGCCAGCAGGGTAGACAGGGTGGTGAACACTGAAGCTTTCTTT.

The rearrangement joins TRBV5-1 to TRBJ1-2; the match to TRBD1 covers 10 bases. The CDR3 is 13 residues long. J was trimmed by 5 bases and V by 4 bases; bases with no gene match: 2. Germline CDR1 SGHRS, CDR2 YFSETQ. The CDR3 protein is CASSPGQGYGYTF. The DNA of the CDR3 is TGCGCCAGCAGCCCGGGACAGGGGTATGGCTACACCTTC.

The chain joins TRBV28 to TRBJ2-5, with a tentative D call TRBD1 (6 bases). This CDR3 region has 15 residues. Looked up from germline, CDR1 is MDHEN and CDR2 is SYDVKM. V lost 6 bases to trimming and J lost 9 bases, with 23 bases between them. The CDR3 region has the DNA TGTGCCAGCAGCAGTACAGGGCCCGAGGGTTGGGCCCAGTACTTC. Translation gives CASSSTGPEGWAQYF.

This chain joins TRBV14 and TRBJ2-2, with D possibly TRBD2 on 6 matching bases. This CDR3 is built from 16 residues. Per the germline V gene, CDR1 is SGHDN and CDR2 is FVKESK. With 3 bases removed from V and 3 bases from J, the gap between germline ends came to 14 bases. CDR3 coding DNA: TGTGCCAGCAGCCAGGGTCTAGCGTACTACACCGGGGAGCTGTTTTTT. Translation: CASSQGLAYYTGELFF.

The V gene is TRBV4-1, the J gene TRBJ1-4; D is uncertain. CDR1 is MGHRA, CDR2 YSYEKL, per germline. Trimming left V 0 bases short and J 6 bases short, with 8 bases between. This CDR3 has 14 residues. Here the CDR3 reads CASSQDPLDEKLFF. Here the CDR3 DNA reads TGCGCCAGCAGCCAAGATCCCCTCGATGAAAAACTGTTTTTT.

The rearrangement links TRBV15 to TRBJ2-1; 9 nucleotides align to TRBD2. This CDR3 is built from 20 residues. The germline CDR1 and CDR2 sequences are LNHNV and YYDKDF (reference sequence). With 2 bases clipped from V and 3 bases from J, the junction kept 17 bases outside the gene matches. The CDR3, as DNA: TGTGCCACCAGCAGAAGATCGCCCGGGGGTAGCGGGGGCTTCTACAATGAGCAGTTCTTC. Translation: CATSRRSPGGSGGFYNEQFF. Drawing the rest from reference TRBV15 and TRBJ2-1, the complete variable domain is DAMVIQNPRYQVTQFGKPVTLSCSQTLNHNVMYWYQQKSSQAPKLLFHYYDKDFNNEADTPDNFQSRRPNTSFCFLDIRSPGLGDTAMYLCATSRRSPGGSGGFYNEQFFGPGTRLTVL.

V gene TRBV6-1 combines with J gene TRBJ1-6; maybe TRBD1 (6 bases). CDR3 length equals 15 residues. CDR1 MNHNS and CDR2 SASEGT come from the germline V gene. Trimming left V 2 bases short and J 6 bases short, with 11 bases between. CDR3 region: CASSEWTEINSPLHF. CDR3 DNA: TGTGCCAGCAGTGAATGGACAGAAATTAATTCACCCCTCCACTTT.

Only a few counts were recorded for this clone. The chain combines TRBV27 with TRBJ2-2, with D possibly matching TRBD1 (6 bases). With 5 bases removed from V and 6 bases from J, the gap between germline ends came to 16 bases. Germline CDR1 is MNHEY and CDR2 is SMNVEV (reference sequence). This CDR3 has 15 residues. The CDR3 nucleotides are TGTGCCAGCAGTAAGGGACAACCCTGGGCCGGGGAGCTGTTTTTT. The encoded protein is CASSKGQPWAGELFF.

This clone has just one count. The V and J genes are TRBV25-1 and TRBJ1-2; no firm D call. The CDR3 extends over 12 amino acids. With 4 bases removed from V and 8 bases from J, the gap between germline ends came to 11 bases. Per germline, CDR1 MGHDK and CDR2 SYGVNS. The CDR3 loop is CASSGGGFGYTF. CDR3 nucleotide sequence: TGTGCCAGCAGTGGTGGAGGGTTCGGCTACACCTTC.

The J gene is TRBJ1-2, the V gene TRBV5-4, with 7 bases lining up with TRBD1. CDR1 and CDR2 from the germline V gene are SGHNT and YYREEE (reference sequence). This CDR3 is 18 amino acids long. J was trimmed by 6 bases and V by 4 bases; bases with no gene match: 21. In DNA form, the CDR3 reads TGTGCCAGCAGCCGGGAACCCGGGACAGTGGCCGTAGTAGATGGCTACACCTTC. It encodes CASSREPGTVAVVDGYTF.

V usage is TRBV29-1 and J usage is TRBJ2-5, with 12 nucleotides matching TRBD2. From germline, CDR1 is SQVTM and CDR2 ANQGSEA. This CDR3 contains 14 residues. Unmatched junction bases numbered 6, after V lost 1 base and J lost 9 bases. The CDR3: CSVEASGGAVAQYF. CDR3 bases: TGCAGCGTTGAAGCTAGCGGGGGGGCGGTGGCCCAGTACTTC.

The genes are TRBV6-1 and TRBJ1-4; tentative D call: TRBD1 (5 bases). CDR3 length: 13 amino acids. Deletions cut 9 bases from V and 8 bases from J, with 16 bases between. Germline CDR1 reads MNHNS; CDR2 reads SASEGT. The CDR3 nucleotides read TGTGCCAGTCAGCGGGGGGACCCCGAAAAACTGTTTTTT. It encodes CASQRGDPEKLFF.

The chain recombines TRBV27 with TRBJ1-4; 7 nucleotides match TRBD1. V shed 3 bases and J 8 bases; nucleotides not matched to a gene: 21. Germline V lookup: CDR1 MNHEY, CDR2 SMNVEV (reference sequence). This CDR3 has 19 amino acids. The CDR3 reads CASSLAGHTGVAGEEKLFF. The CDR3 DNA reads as TGTGCCAGCAGTTTGGCCGGACATACAGGGGTCGCAGGGGAAGAAAAACTGTTTTTT.

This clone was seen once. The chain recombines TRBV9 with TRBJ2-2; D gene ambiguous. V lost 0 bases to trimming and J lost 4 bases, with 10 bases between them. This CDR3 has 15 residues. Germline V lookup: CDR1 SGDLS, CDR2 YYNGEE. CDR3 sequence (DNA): TGTGCCAGCAGCGTAGCTATGACGGGCACCGGGGAGCTGTTTTTT. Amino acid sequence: CASSVAMTGTGELFF.

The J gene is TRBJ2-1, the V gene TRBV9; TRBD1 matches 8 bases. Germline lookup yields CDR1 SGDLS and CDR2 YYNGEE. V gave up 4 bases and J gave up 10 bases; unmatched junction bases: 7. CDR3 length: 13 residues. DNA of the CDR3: TGTGCCAGCAGCCCCGGGACAGGTCTAGAGCAGTTCTTC. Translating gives CASSPGTGLEQFF. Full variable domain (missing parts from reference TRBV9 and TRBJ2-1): DSGVTQTPKHLITATGQRVTLRCSPRSGDLSVYWYQQSLDQGLQFLIQYYNGEERAKGNILERFSAQQFPDLHSELNLSSLELGDSALYFCASSPGTGLEQFFGPGTRLTVL.